This TCR beta chain emerged from a study of CD8+CD57+ T cells in acquired aplastic anemia. Genomic DNA acted as the template from which TCR beta VDJ combination and CDR3 sequence profiling were carried out. TCRdb independently ran MiXCR on the reads; one entry per CDR3 protein. The table records roughly 170,000 distinct CDR3 sequences, about three fifths of them present only once. Sequencing was performed on sorted CD4+, CD8+, or CD8+CD57+ T cells (not recorded which) from PBMCs. The receptor was derived from a human donor in good health.

CDR3 protein: CASKPPNSPLHF. The CDR3 DNA sequence: TGTGCCAGCAAACCCCCTAATTCACCCCTCCACTTT. The rearrangement joins TRBV7-9 to TRBJ1-6; D remains unclear. The CDR3 is made up of 12 amino acids. Germline loops: CDR1 SEHNR, CDR2 FQNEAQ (reference sequence). Trimming took 7 bases from V and 6 from J, leaving 7 bases between them.